The 3 T cell receptor beta chains given below trace back to one sample, sequenced in a study of cytomegalovirus exposure and HLA in healthy donors. PCR primers comprised 60 Vbeta and 13 Jbeta primers. Using immunoSEQ multiplex PCR, the repertoire was profiled, and TCRdb retains in-frame clones only, with some absent. The repertoire holds some 150,000 clones, roughly 80% seen once, with approximately 4% in the top ten. The specimen sequenced was PBMCs. The source is a woman in her forties in good health and CMV-seropositive.

The chain employs TRBV28 and TRBJ2-5; no reliable D call. The V end was cut by 7 bases, the J end by 7 bases, with 19 bases between. Germline assignment: CDR1 MDHEN and CDR2 SYDVKM. The CDR3 extends over 14 amino acids. The CDR3 DNA reads as TGTGCCAGCAATTCGGGTACGGCAACGGGGACCCAGTACTTC. It codes for CASNSGTATGTQYF.

The chain uses TRBV6-5 and TRBJ1-3; D ambiguous. Trimming removed 8 bases at V and 0 bases at J, with 8 bases between. Germline V gives CDR1 MNHEY, CDR2 SVGAGI. The CDR3 has 13 residues. This CDR3 reads CASRRVSGNTIYF. CDR3 nucleotide sequence: TGTGCCAGCCGACGGGTCTCTGGAAACACCATATATTTT.

The chain is built from TRBV7-2 and TRBJ1-4; 8 bases are a match to TRBD1. The CDR3 length is 15 residues. With V trimmed by 5 bases and J by 5 bases, 7 bases remained unmatched. Germline-derived CDR1 and CDR2 are SGHTA and FQGNSA. The DNA for the CDR3 is TGTGCCAGCAGCCCTCGACAGGGGTGGAATGAAAAACTGTTTTTT. Its translation: CASSPRQGWNEKLFF.